Below are 12 T cell receptor beta chains sequenced from a single sample in a study of cytomegalovirus exposure and HLA in healthy donors. Generated by immunoSEQ multiplex PCR, the TCRdb table keeps only in-frame clones and is missing some. This sample has tens of thousands of clones, with 85% to 95% found just once. Sequenced sample: PBMCs. The receptors stem from a woman aged 18-29 years in good health and CMV-seropositive.

This chain uses TRBV9 with TRBJ2-5, with 9 bases matching TRBD2. CDR3 size: 18 residues. Trimming cost V 0 bases and J 5 bases; bases outside gene matches: 14. CDR1 and CDR2 (germline): SGDLS, YYNGEE. CDR3 protein: CASSVVGAGGVLGETQYF. The CDR3 DNA reads as TGTGCCAGCAGCGTAGTGGGAGCGGGAGGAGTTCTTGGGGAGACCCAGTACTTC.

The rearrangement links TRBV27 to TRBJ1-5; 8 bases map to TRBD1. The CDR3 consists of 16 residues. CDR1 and CDR2 from the germline V gene are MNHEY and SMNVEV (reference sequence). V lost 4 bases, J lost 5 bases, and 10 bases stayed unmatched. The CDR3 reads CASSSAGDRRYQPQHF. CDR3 bases: TGTGCCAGCAGTTCCGCGGGGGACAGGAGGTATCAGCCCCAGCATTTT.

V and J are TRBV28 and TRBJ1-2, with D tentatively TRBD1 (5 bases). Between the trimmed V and J ends, which lost 1 base and 7 bases, there was a span of 13 bases. Germline CDR1 is MDHEN and CDR2 is SYDVKM. There are 14 residues in the CDR3. CDR3 loop: CASSLLGVPFGYTF. CDR3 coding DNA: TGTGCCAGCAGTTTATTAGGGGTTCCTTTTGGCTACACCTTC.

The gene calls are TRBV7-2 and TRBJ1-4; D is ambiguous. The CDR3 is 15 amino acids. The V end was cut by 1 base, the J end by 7 bases, with 13 bases between. Germline-derived CDR1 and CDR2 are SGHTA and FQGNSA. The DNA for the CDR3 is TGTGCCAGCAGCTTAGAGTTTGCGGGGATTGAAAAACTGTTTTTT. It specifies CASSLEFAGIEKLFF. Supplemented by reference TRBV7-2 and TRBJ1-4, the full variable domain reads GAGVSQSPSNKVTEKGKDVELRCDPISGHTALYWYRQSLGQGLEFLIYFQGNSAPDKSGLPSDRFSAERTGGSVSTLTIQRTQQEDSAVYLCASSLEFAGIEKLFFGSGTQLSVL.

V and J are TRBV14 and TRBJ2-3, with 8 bases fitting TRBD2. This CDR3 is built from 15 residues. Per the germline V gene, CDR1 is SGHDN and CDR2 is FVKESK. The J segment lost 0 bases and the V segment lost 4 bases, leaving 3 bases of the junction unmatched. For the CDR3, the DNA is TGTGCCAGCAGCCTGACTAGCGTTAGCACAGATACGCAGTATTTT. Translating it yields CASSLTSVSTDTQYF.

The V gene is TRBV30, the J gene TRBJ1-6; weak D call: TRBD1 (6 bases). CDR1 GTSNPN and CDR2 SVGIG come from the germline V gene (reference sequence). V was trimmed by 8 bases and J by 0 bases, leaving 8 bases between them. The CDR3 contains 13 residues. DNA for the CDR3: TGTGCCACAGGGTACTCCTATAATTCACCCCTCCACTTT. This sequence encodes CATGYSYNSPLHF.

The V and J genes are TRBV6-1 and TRBJ2-2; TRBD1 might be the D (6 bases). Germline lookup yields CDR1 MNHNS and CDR2 SASEGT. Between the trimmed V and J ends, which lost 2 bases and 4 bases, there was a span of 8 bases. The CDR3 is 14 residues long. The CDR3, as DNA: TGTGCCAGCAGTGAACAGGGGTTCACCGGGGAGCTGTTTTTT. It specifies CASSEQGFTGELFF.

V usage is TRBV28 and J usage is TRBJ1-2; a possible D gene is TRBD1 (6 bases). V was trimmed by 2 bases and J by 6 bases, leaving 13 bases between them. Germline values: CDR1 MDHEN, CDR2 SYDVKM. The CDR3 has 14 residues. DNA for the CDR3: TGTGCCAGCAGTTTAATCGTAGGGGGTCATGGCTACACCTTC. As protein: CASSLIVGGHGYTF.

In its sample, this clone was seen once. The chain joins TRBV6-5 to TRBJ1-2; 9 positions agree with TRBD1. Losses at the gene ends were 5 bases for V and 8 bases for J; bases not matched to a gene: 6. The germline CDR1 and CDR2 sequences are MNHEY and SVGAGI. The length of the CDR3 is 13 residues. The DNA for the CDR3 is TGTGCCAGCAGTCGGGACAGGGTTGGGGGCTACACCTTC. Protein product: CASSRDRVGGYTF.

The V gene is TRBV5-1, the J gene TRBJ1-5, with 11 bases that match TRBD1. Unmatched junction bases numbered 2, after V lost 2 bases and J lost 7 bases. Per germline, CDR1 SGHRS and CDR2 YFSETQ. This CDR3 contains 14 residues. For the CDR3, the DNA is TGCGCCAGCAGCTTAGGGACAGGGGGGCAGCCCCAGCATTTT. It encodes CASSLGTGGQPQHF.

The chain employs TRBV5-1 and TRBJ2-7, with 14 bases identical to TRBD2. The CDR3 is 15 residues long. Germline values: CDR1 SGHRS, CDR2 YFSETQ. V trimming: 4 bases; J trimming: 5 bases; junction bases outside the gene matches: 5. The CDR3 region has the DNA TGCGCCAGCAGCAAGACTAGCGGGAGGGCTAACGAGCAGTACTTC. Translation: CASSKTSGRANEQYF.

The chain uses TRBV4-1 and TRBJ1-4; 7 nucleotides agree with TRBD1. V was pared by 0 bases and J by 0 bases, with 1 base of the junction left unmatched. CDR3 length: 16 amino acids. Germline V lookup: CDR1 MGHRA, CDR2 YSYEKL. The CDR3 here is CASSQDQGATNEKLFF. The CDR3 bases are TGCGCCAGCAGCCAAGATCAGGGGGCAACTAATGAAAAACTGTTTTTT.